This T cell receptor (beta chain) was retrieved from a study of T cells after yellow fever vaccination. Across the whole study: The authors prepared low-cell-number fractions using SMART-Seq v4 Ultra Low Input.

This clonotype appeared many times. 5'RACE template switching produced TCR cDNA carrying a universal primer site and UMIs. TCRdb ran MiXCR on the 5' RACE reads and lists one entry per CDR3 protein. This table holds about 550,000 distinct CDR3 sequences, 15% to 20% found once. Between the trimmed V and J ends, which lost 1 base and 3 bases, there was a span of 12 bases. CDR1 LGHDT and CDR2 YNNKEL come from the germline V gene (reference sequence). This CDR3 comprises 15 residues. The chain recombines TRBV3-1 with TRBJ1-1; D might be TRBD1 (5 bases). This sample comprised PBMCs, obtained 15 days after the yellow fever booster vaccination. This receptor was obtained from a man under 40 who received the YFV17D yellow fever vaccine. In DNA form, the CDR3 reads TGTGCCAGCAGCCAAGGCTTTAGGGGTTACACTGAAGCTTTCTTT. It specifies CASSQGFRGYTEAFF. The full variable domain, completed using reference TRBV3-1 and TRBJ1-1, is DTAVSQTPKYLVTQMGNDKSIKCEQNLGHDTMYWYKQDSKKFLKIMFSYNNKELIINETVPNRFSPKSPDKAHLNLHINSLELGDSAVYFCASSQGFRGYTEAFFGQGTRLTVV.